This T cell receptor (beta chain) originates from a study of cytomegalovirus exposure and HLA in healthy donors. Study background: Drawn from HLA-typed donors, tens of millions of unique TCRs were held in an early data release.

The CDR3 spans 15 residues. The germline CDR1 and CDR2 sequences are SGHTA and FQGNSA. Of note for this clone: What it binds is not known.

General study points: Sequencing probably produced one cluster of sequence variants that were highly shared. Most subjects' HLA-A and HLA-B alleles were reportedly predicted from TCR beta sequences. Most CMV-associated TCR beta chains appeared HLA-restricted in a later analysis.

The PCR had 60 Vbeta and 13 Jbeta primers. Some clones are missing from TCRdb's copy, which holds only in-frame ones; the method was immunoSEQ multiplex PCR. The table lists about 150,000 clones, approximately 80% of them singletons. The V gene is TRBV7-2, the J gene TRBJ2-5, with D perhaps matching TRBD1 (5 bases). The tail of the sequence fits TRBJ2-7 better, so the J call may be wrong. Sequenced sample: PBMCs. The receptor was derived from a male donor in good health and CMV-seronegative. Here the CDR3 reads CASSLAKGVYYEQYF. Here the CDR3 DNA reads TGTGCCAGCAGCTTAGCGAAAGGGGTATACTACGAGCAGTACTTC.